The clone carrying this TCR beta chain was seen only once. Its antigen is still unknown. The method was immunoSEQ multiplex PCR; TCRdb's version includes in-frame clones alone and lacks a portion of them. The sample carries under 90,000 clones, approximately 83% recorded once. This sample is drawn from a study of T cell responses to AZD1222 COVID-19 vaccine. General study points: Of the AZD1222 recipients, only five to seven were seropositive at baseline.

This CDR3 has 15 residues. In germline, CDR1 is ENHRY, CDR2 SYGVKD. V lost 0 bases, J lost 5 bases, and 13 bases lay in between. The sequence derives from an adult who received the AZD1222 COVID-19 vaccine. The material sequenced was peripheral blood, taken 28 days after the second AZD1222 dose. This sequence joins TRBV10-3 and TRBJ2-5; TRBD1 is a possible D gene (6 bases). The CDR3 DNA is TGTGCCATCAGTGAGTCTCCTCAGGGGATGGAGACCCAGTACTTC. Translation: CAISESPQGMETQYF.